Here is one TCR beta chain with its context. The source of the sample is a study of shared clonotypes between healthy human individuals. Germline-derived CDR1 and CDR2 are ENHRY and SYGVKD. Trimming removed 0 bases at V and 2 bases at J, with 8 bases between. The CDR3 is 14 amino acids. The table came from immunoSEQ multiplex PCR; TCRdb's copy has only in-frame clones and leaves some out. The data hold 2 million to 2.5 million clones, with approximately 95% observed a single time. The sequence came from a man between 18 and 35 years old in good health. The sample taken for sequencing was naive CD4+ T cells sorted from blood. Noted subset: CD45RA+ positively selected. The rearrangement joins TRBV10-3 to TRBJ2-7; no clear D gene. The CDR3, as DNA: TGTGCCATCAGTGAGTCGGTCAGAGCCTACGAGCAGTACTTC. It yields the protein CAISESVRAYEQYF.